This section outlines one TCR beta chain sequence together with its context. These data belong to a study of shared clonotypes between healthy human individuals. The authors distributed each subset's genomic DNA evenly over several immunoSEQ plates. The data were produced by immunoSEQ multiplex PCR, yet TCRdb's version contains in-frame clones alone and is incomplete. The data contain hundreds of thousands of clones, around three quarters of them singletons. The CDR3 covers 16 residues. Germline CDR1 is SGHTA and CDR2 is FQGNSA. V dropped 1 base and J dropped 7; count of bases not matched to a gene: 5.

The sequence was obtained from a woman between 40 and 50 years old in good health. Some clones in this sample may be carry-over from other donors' samples. Input material: PBMCs. V usage is TRBV7-2 and J usage is TRBJ1-4; TRBD1 aligns across 11 bases. The CDR3 spells CASSLVGQGAGEKLFF. The CDR3 DNA reads as TGTGCCAGCAGCTTAGTAGGACAGGGGGCGGGTGAAAAACTGTTTTTT.